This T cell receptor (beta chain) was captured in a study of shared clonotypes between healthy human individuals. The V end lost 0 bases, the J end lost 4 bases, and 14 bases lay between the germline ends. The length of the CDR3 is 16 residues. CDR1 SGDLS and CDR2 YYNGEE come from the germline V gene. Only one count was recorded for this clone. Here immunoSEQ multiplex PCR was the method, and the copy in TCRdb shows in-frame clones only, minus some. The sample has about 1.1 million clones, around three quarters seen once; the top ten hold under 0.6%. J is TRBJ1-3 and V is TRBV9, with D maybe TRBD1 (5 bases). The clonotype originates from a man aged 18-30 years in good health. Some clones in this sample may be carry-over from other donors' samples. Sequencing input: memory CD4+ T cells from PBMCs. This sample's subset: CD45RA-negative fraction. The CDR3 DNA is TGTGCCAGCAGCGTAGGGCCCGCACGGGGGGGAAACACCATATATTTT. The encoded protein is CASSVGPARGGNTIYF. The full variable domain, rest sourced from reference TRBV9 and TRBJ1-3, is DSGVTQTPKHLITATGQRVTLRCSPRSGDLSVYWYQQSLDQGLQFLIQYYNGEERAKGNILERFSAQQFPDLHSELNLSSLELGDSALYFCASSVGPARGGNTIYFGEGSWLTVV.